These 27 T cell receptor beta chains share one sample of origin, sequenced in a study of T cell responses to AZD1222 COVID-19 vaccine. Using immunoSEQ multiplex PCR, the repertoire was profiled, and TCRdb retains in-frame clones only, with some absent. The sample consists of about 84,000 clones, 80% to 90% of them appearing once. This material consisted of peripheral blood, taken 28 days after the second AZD1222 dose. These receptors were collected from an adult who received the AZD1222 COVID-19 vaccine.

The chain employs TRBV7-9 and TRBJ2-2; D is uncertain. This CDR3 has 14 amino acids. Trimming took 5 bases from V and 5 from J, leaving 12 bases between them. Germline CDR1 and CDR2: SEHNR and FQNEAQ (reference sequence). CDR3 sequence reads: CASSETHNTGELFF. CDR3 bases: TGTGCCAGCAGCGAAACCCACAATACCGGGGAGCTGTTTTTT.

V usage is TRBV30 and J usage is TRBJ2-4, with D maybe TRBD1 (6 bases). This CDR3 comprises 16 residues. The V end lost 2 bases, the J end lost 0 bases, and 14 bases lay between the germline ends. Germline V CDR1 and CDR2: GTSNPN, SVGIG (reference sequence). CDR3 DNA sequence: TGTGCCTGGAGTCTTGGACAGAATATAGCCAAAAACATTCAGTACTTC. Its translation is CAWSLGQNIAKNIQYF.

There are a few counts of this clone. Here the CDR3 reads CASRSWTGGLDEQFF. CDR3 bases: TGTGCCAGCAGATCATGGACAGGGGGTCTTGATGAGCAGTTCTTC. The V gene is TRBV28, the J gene TRBJ2-1; 10 nucleotides match TRBD1. There are 15 residues in the CDR3. Germline CDR1 and CDR2: MDHEN and SYDVKM. After removal of 6 bases from V and 8 bases from J, the junction contained 10 bases not matched to a gene.

The chain uses TRBV28 and TRBJ2-3; 11 bases match TRBD2. V shed 2 bases, J shed 7 bases, and the junction held 5 bases outside the gene matches. The CDR3 spans 15 residues. Germline CDR1 is MDHEN and CDR2 is SYDVKM. CDR3 bases: TGTGCCAGCAGTTTAGAGACTAGCGGGGAATATACGCAGTATTTT. Its protein is CASSLETSGEYTQYF.

This chain joins TRBV9 and TRBJ2-3; no firm D call. Germline V lookup: CDR1 SGDLS, CDR2 YYNGEE. The CDR3 is 12 amino acids. The V gene lost 6 bases and the J gene lost 1 base, with 6 bases spanning the gap. This CDR3 reads CASTPGTDTQYF. The CDR3 nucleotides read TGTGCCAGCACCCCTGGCACAGATACGCAGTATTTT. Together with reference TRBV9 and TRBJ2-3, the CDR3 gives the full variable domain: DSGVTQTPKHLITATGQRVTLRCSPRSGDLSVYWYQQSLDQGLQFLIQYYNGEERAKGNILERFSAQQFPDLHSELNLSSLELGDSALYFCASTPGTDTQYFGPGTRLTVL.

The genes are TRBV13 and TRBJ1-6; 8 nucleotides agree with TRBD1. Unmatched junction bases numbered 3, after V lost 4 bases and J lost 4 bases. Germline CDR1 reads PRHDT; CDR2 reads FYEKMQ (reference sequence). This CDR3 comprises 15 residues. In DNA form, the CDR3 reads TGTGCCAGCAGCTCAGGGGGCGGGTATAATTCACCCCTCCACTTT. This encodes CASSSGGGYNSPLHF.

The chain combines TRBV19 with TRBJ2-7; 7 positions agree with TRBD2. The CDR3 spans 14 residues. The germline V gene encodes CDR1 LNHDA and CDR2 SQIVND (reference sequence). V lost 5 bases, J lost 2 bases, and 6 bases stayed unmatched. CDR3 loop: CASSVNSGPYEQYF. CDR3 DNA: TGTGCCAGTAGTGTGAATAGCGGGCCCTACGAGCAGTACTTC.

This chain links TRBV2 with TRBJ2-7, with D perhaps being TRBD1 or TRBD2 (5 bases each). The CDR3 is 13 residues long. Germline V gene lookup returns CDR1 SNHLY and CDR2 FYNNEI. Trimming pared 3 bases from V and 0 bases from J, leaving 6 bases between. CDR3 DNA sequence: TGTGCCAGCAGTGATGGGGGCTCCTACGAGCAGTACTTC. Encoded protein: CASSDGGSYEQYF.

V usage is TRBV3-1 (or the pseudogene TRBV3-2) and J usage is TRBJ2-3; 10 bases match TRBD2. The CDR3 spans 17 residues. CDR1 and CDR2 from the germline V gene are LGHDT and YNNKEL (reference sequence). After removal of 4 bases from V and 1 base from J, the junction contained 8 bases not matched to a gene. The CDR3 DNA reads as TGTGCCAGCAGCCTGCGTCCCGGGACTAGCGGCACAGATACGCAGTATTTT. Amino acids: CASSLRPGTSGTDTQYF.

The chain joins TRBV4-1 to TRBJ2-5, with a tentative D call TRBD2 (5 bases). This CDR3 spans 16 amino acids. CDR1 is MGHRA, CDR2 YSYEKL, per germline. The germline V and J ends were trimmed by 0 bases and 7 bases, with 18 bases remaining between them. CDR3 sequence (DNA): TGCGCCAGCAGCCAAGATTTTGCTAGCCACATGGGGACCCAGTACTTC. Protein sequence: CASSQDFASHMGTQYF.

This sequence joins TRBV11-2 and TRBJ2-3, with 7 bases identical to TRBD1. The trim removed 5 bases at V and 0 bases at J, leaving 5 bases unmatched. The germline V gene encodes CDR1 SGHAT and CDR2 FQNNGV. This CDR3 has 15 residues. Here the CDR3 reads CASSQGVTSTDTQYF. The CDR3 DNA reads TGTGCCAGCAGCCAGGGGGTCACTAGCACAGATACGCAGTATTTT.

This chain links TRBV6-5 with TRBJ2-7; no clear D gene. Germline V gene lookup returns CDR1 MNHEY and CDR2 SVGAGI. V was shortened by 7 bases and J by 4 bases, with 17 bases between the two germline ends. CDR3 length: 14 amino acids. Here the CDR3 DNA reads TGTGCCAGCAATAAGGGTGTCGTCGAATACGAGCAGTACTTC. Amino acids: CASNKGVVEYEQYF.

V and J are TRBV15 and TRBJ2-4, with D uncertain. This CDR3 is 12 amino acids long. Germline CDR1 and CDR2: LNHNV and YYDKDF (reference sequence). Trimming cost V 0 bases and J 15 bases, with 12 bases left between them. DNA for the CDR3: TGTGCCACCAGCAGAGATAGAAGGGATAGGTACTTC. This sequence encodes CATSRDRRDRYF.

The rearrangement joins TRBV5-8 to TRBJ2-7, with D possibly TRBD2 on 5 matching bases. Germline V gene data show CDR1 as SGHTS and CDR2 as YDEGEE. V lost 6 bases and J 7 bases, leaving 17 bases between the germline ends. CDR3 length equals 13 residues. The CDR3 region has the DNA TGTGCCAGCAACGGGGTTGGAGGCTCGGAGCAGTACTTC. Translation gives CASNGVGGSEQYF.

The chain carries TRBV5-6 and TRBJ1-1; no clear D gene. The germline CDR1 and CDR2 sequences are SGHDT and YYEEEE. The V and J ends lost 0 bases and 1 base respectively, with 13 bases between them. The CDR3 is 16 residues long. CDR3 sequence reads: CASSLVQTSGNTEAFF. CDR3 DNA sequence: TGTGCCAGCAGCTTGGTCCAGACGAGTGGGAACACTGAAGCTTTCTTT.

V and J are TRBV30 and TRBJ1-5, with 7 nucleotides matching TRBD1. V trimming: 1 base; J trimming: 5 bases; junction bases outside the gene matches: 5. The CDR3 contains 14 residues. The germline CDR1 and CDR2 sequences are GTSNPN and SVGIG (reference sequence). The CDR3: CAWSEGAGDQPQHF. CDR3 bases: TGTGCCTGGAGTGAGGGGGCCGGAGATCAGCCCCAGCATTTT.

The J gene is TRBJ2-1, the V gene TRBV28; perhaps D is TRBD1 or TRBD2 (5 bases each). This CDR3 contains 15 residues. CDR1 is MDHEN and CDR2 is SYDVKM in the germline V gene. V shed 3 bases and J shed 5 bases, with 14 bases lying between them. DNA of the CDR3: TGTGCCAGCAGTTTCGTTGGGGGAAGGAACAATGAGCAGTTCTTC. Its protein product is CASSFVGGRNNEQFF.

V is TRBV7-9 and J is TRBJ2-5, with TRBD2 identical over 8 bases. The CDR3 is 18 amino acids. Germline values: CDR1 SEHNR, CDR2 FQNEAQ (reference sequence). Trimming cost V 4 bases and J 6 bases; bases outside gene matches: 19. CDR3 loop: CASSSLLVAGLPGQTQYF. The CDR3, as DNA: TGTGCCAGCAGCTCCCTACTGGTAGCGGGGTTACCCGGGCAGACCCAGTACTTC. The full variable domain, completed using reference TRBV7-9 and TRBJ2-5, is DTGVSQNPRHKITKRGQNVTFRCDPISEHNRLYWYRQTLGQGPEFLTYFQNEAQLEKSRLLSDRFSAERPKGSFSTLEIQRTEQGDSAMYLCASSSLLVAGLPGQTQYFGPGTRLLVL.

The V call is TRBV9, the J call TRBJ1-3; D gene uncertain. The germline gives CDR1 SGDLS, CDR2 YYNGEE. Deletions cut 4 bases from V and 0 bases from J, with 5 bases between. The CDR3 loop spans 13 amino acids. The CDR3 is CASSPTSGNTIYF. The CDR3, as DNA: TGTGCCAGCAGCCCCACCTCTGGAAACACCATATATTTT.

This chain uses TRBV10-3 with TRBJ2-3; TRBD1 agrees at 9 bases. V gave up 8 bases and J gave up 2 bases; unmatched junction bases: 8. Germline loops: CDR1 ENHRY, CDR2 SYGVKD. The CDR3 contains 15 residues. The CDR3, as DNA: TGTGCCATCGCCACGGGACAGGGAGACACAGATACGCAGTATTTT. Translating gives CAIATGQGDTDTQYF.

The chain has TRBV19 and TRBJ1-5; TRBD1 might be the D (5 bases). Trimming shortened V by 3 bases and J by 9 bases, and 12 bases separated the two germline ends. Germline assignment: CDR1 LNHDA and CDR2 SQIVND (reference sequence). This CDR3 has 13 residues. CDR3 coding DNA: TGTGCCAGTAGTATTGACAGTGAATGGCCCCAGCATTTT. Amino acids: CASSIDSEWPQHF.

The genes are TRBV29-1 and TRBJ1-2; 12 positions agree with TRBD1. The CDR3 extends over 14 amino acids. V trimming: 5 bases; J trimming: 7 bases; junction bases outside the gene matches: 8. Germline lookup yields CDR1 SQVTM and CDR2 ANQGSEA. CDR3 loop: CSVPSGQGASGYTF. The CDR3 nucleotides are TGCAGCGTTCCTTCGGGACAGGGGGCAAGTGGCTACACCTTC.

This CDR3 reads CASSLNINREAFF. CDR3 DNA sequence: TGTGCCAGCAGCCTAAATATCAACAGGGAAGCTTTCTTT. The rearrangement links TRBV7-6 to TRBJ1-1; D is perhaps TRBD1 (5 bases). V lost 5 bases to trimming and J lost 8 bases, with 15 bases between them. Germline lookup yields CDR1 SGHVS and CDR2 FNYEAQ. This CDR3 has 13 residues.

V usage is TRBV28 and J usage is TRBJ2-3, with a weak D call TRBD1 (5 bases). Germline CDR1 reads MDHEN; CDR2 reads SYDVKM. CDR3 length: 12 residues. V gave up 5 bases and J gave up 8 bases, with 11 bases separating them. The CDR3 sequence: CASSNRRGTQYF. For the CDR3, the DNA is TGTGCCAGCAGTAACAGGAGAGGTACGCAGTATTTT.

This rearrangement joins TRBV5-4 to TRBJ2-5; no clear D. The germline V and J ends were trimmed by 5 bases and 2 bases, with 16 bases remaining between them. Looked up from germline, CDR1 is SGHNT and CDR2 is YYREEE (reference sequence). This CDR3 has 15 amino acids. The CDR3, as DNA: TGTGCCAGCAGTCTATCGAGGTCTGGGCAAGAGACCCAGTACTTC. Protein product: CASSLSRSGQETQYF. The full variable domain, in which reference TRBV5-4 and TRBJ2-5 provide the parts outside the CDR3, is ETGVTQSPTHLIKTRGQQVTLRCSSQSGHNTVSWYQQALGQGPQFIFQYYREEENGRGNFPPRFSGLQFPNYSSELNVNALELDDSALYLCASSLSRSGQETQYFGPGTRLLVL.

The rearrangement uses TRBV19 and TRBJ1-5; TRBD1 matches at 8 bases. The CDR3 runs to 16 residues. In germline, CDR1 is LNHDA, CDR2 SQIVND (reference sequence). J was trimmed by 5 bases and V by 5 bases; bases with no gene match: 11. The CDR3 protein is CASSWEGQGRYQPQHF. CDR3 DNA sequence: TGTGCCAGTAGTTGGGAAGGACAGGGAAGGTATCAGCCCCAGCATTTT.

This clone was recorded a few times. The rearrangement uses TRBV5-1 and TRBJ2-2; a possible D gene is TRBD2 (5 bases). CDR1 is SGHRS, CDR2 YFSETQ, per germline. This CDR3 has 14 amino acids. V dropped 5 bases and J dropped 2 bases, with 10 bases sitting between them. The CDR3 loop reads CASRPGINTGELFF. The CDR3, as DNA: TGCGCCAGCAGACCCGGGATTAACACCGGGGAGCTGTTTTTT.